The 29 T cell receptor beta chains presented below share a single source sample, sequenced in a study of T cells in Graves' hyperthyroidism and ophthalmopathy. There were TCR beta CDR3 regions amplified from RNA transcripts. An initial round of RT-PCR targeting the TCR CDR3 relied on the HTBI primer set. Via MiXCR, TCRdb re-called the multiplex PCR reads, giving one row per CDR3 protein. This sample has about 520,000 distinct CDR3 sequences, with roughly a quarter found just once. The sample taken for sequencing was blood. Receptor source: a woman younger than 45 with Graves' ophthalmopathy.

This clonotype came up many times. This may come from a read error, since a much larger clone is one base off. The CDR3 sequence: CASSLELAGGYEQYF. CDR3 nucleotides: TGTGCCAGCAGCTTAGAACTAGCGGGGGGCTACGAGCAGTACTTC. V gene TRBV11-2 combines with J gene TRBJ2-7, with 12 bases matching TRBD2. The germline V gene encodes CDR1 SGHAT and CDR2 FQNNGV. This CDR3 comprises 15 residues. J was trimmed by 3 bases and V by 0 bases; bases with no gene match: 0.

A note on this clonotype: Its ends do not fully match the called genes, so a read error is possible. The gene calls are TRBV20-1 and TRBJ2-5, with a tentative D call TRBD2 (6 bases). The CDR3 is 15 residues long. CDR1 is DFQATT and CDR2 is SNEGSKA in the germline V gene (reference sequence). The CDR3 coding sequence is TGCAGTGCCAGAGGTTGGGGCTCCAGCCGGAGGGACCAGTACTTC. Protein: CSARGWGSSRRDQYF.

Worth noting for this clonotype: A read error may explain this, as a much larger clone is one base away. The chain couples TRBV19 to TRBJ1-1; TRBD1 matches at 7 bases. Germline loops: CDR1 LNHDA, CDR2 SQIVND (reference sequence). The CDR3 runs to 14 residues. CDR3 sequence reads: CASTQDRLDTEACF. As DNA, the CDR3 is TGTGCCAGTACCCAGGACAGGCTGGACACTGAAGCTTGCTTT.

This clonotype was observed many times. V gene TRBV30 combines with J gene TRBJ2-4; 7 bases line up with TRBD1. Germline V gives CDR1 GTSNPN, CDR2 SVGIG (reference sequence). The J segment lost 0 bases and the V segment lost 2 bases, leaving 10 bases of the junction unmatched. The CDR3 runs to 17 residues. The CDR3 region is CAWSTPPTGIAKNIQYF. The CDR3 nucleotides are TGTGCCTGGAGTACACCCCCGACAGGGATAGCCAAAAACATTCAGTACTTC.

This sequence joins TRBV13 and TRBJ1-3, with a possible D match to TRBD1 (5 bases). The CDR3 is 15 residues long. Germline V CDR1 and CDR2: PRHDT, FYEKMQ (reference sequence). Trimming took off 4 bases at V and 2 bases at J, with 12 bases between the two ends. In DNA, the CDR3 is TGTGCCAGCAGCTCACAGGAGCTTCCTGGAAACACCATATATTTT. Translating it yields CASSSQELPGNTIYF.

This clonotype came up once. The CDR3 loop reads CASSAMEGERNQPQHF. CDR3 in DNA: TGTGCCAGCAGTGCGATGGAGGGGGAGCGCAATCAGCCCCAGCATTTT. The gene calls are TRBV6-1 and TRBJ1-5; a weak D match, TRBD1 (6 bases). This CDR3 has 16 residues. With 4 bases removed from V and 2 bases from J, the gap between germline ends came to 15 bases. Germline V gene lookup returns CDR1 MNHNS and CDR2 SASEGT.

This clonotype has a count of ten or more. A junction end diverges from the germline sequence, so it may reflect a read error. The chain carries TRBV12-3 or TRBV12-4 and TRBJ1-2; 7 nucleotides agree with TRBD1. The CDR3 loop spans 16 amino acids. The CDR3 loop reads CASSLGTAPTNYGYTF. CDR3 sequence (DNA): TGTGCCAGCAGCTTAGGGACAGCGCCTACTAACTATGGCTACACCTTC.

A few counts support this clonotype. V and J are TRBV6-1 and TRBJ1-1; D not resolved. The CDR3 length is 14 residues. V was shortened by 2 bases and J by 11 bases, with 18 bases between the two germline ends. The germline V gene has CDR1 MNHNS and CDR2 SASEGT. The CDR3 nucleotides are TGTGCCAGCAGTGAATGGCTGTCGGGGTCGGAGGCTTTCTTT. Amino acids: CASSEWLSGSEAFF.

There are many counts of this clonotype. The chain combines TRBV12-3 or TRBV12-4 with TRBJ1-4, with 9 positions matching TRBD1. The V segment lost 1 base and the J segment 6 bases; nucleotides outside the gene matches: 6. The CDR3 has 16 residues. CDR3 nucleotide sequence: TGTGCCAGCAGTTTAGTGACAGGGGGGACGGATGAAAAACTGTTTTTT. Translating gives CASSLVTGGTDEKLFF.

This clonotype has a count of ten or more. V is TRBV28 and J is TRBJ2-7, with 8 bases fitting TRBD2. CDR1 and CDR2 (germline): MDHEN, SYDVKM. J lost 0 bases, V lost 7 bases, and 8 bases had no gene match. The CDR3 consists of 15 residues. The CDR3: CASTLAGTSSYEQYF. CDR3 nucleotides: TGTGCCAGCACCTTAGCGGGGACAAGCTCCTACGAGCAGTACTTC. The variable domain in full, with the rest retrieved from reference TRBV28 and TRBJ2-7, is DVKVTQSSRYLVKRTGEKVFLECVQDMDHENMFWYRQDPGLGLRLIYFSYDVKMKEKGDIPEGYSVSREKKERFSLILESASTNQTSMYLCASTLAGTSSYEQYFGPGTRLTVT.

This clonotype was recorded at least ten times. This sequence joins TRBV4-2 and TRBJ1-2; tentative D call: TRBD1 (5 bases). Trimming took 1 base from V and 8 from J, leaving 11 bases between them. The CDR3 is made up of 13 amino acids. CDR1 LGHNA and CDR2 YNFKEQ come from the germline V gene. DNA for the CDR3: TGTGCCAGCAGCCAAGTTCTGGGGCAGGGCTACACCTTC. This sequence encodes CASSQVLGQGYTF.

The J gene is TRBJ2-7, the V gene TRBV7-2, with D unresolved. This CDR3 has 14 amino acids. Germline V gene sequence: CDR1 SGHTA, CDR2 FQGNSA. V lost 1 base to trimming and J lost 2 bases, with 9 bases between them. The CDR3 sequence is CASSLDSFPYEQYF. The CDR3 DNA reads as TGTGCCAGCAGCTTAGATTCATTTCCCTACGAGCAGTACTTC.

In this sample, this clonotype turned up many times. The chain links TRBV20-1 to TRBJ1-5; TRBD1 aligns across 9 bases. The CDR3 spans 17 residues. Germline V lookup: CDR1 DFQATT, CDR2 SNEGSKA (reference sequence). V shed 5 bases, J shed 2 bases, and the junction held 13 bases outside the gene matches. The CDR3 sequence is CSAATGTGSVGNQPQHF. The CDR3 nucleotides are TGCAGTGCTGCCACCGGGACAGGGAGCGTCGGCAATCAGCCCCAGCATTTT.

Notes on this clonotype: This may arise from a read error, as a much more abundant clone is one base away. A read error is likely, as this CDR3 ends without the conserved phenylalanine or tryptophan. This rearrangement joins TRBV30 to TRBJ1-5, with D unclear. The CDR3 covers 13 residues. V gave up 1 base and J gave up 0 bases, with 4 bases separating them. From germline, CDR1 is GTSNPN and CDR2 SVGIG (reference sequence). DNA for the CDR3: TGTGCCTGGAGTGGCGGTAGCAATCAGCCCCAGCATGTT. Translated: CAWSGGSNQPQHV.

CDR3 DNA sequence: TGTGCCAGCAGTTACCGCTCCGGGACTACCCACTACGAGCAGTACTTC. This gives the protein CASSYRSGTTHYEQYF. The V and J genes are TRBV6-5 and TRBJ2-7, with 7 positions matching TRBD2. V lost 2 bases and J lost 3; bases outside the gene matches: 10. Germline CDR1 and CDR2: MNHEY and SVGAGI. This CDR3 is 16 amino acids long.

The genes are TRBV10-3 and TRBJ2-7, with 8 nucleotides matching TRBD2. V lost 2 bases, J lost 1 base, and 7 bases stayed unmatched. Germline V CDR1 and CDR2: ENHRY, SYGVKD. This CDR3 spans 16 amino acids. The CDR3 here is CAISESGGFGSYEQYF. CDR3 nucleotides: TGTGCCATCAGTGAGAGCGGGGGTTTTGGGTCCTACGAGCAGTACTTC.

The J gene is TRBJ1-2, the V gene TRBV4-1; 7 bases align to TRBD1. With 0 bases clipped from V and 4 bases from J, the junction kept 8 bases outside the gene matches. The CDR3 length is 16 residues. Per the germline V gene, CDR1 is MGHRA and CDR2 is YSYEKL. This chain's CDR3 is CASSQDPDRPSYGYTF. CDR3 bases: TGCGCCAGCAGCCAAGATCCGGACAGGCCCTCCTATGGCTACACCTTC.

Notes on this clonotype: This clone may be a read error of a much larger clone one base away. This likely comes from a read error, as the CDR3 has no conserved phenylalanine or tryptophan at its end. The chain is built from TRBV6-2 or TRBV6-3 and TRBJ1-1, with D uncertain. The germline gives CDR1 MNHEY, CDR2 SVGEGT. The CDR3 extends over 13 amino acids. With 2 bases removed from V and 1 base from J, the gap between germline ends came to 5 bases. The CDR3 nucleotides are TGTGCCAGCAGTTACATACCGAACACTGAAGCTTTCTAT. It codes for CASSYIPNTEAFY.

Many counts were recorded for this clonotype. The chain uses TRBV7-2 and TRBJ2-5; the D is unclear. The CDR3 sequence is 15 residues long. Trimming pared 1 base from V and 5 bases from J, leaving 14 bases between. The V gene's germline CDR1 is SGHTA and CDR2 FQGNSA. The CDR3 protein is CASSLGSPPEETQYF. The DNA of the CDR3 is TGTGCCAGCAGCTTAGGGTCTCCGCCAGAGGAGACCCAGTACTTC.

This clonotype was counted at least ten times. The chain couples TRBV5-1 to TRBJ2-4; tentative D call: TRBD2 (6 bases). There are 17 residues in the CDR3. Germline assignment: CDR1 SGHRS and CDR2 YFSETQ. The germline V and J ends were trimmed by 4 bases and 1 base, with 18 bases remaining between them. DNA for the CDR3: TGCGCCAGCAGCGCGGGACCCACCAACCCGGCCAAAAACATTCAGTACTTC. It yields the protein CASSAGPTNPAKNIQYF.

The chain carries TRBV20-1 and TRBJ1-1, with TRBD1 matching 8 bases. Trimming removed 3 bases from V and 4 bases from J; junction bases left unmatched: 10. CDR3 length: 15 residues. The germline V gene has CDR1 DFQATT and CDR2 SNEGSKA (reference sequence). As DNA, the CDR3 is TGCAGTGCTAGGAGTGGGCAGGGGGCCGCCACTGAAGCTTTCTTT. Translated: CSARSGQGAATEAFF.

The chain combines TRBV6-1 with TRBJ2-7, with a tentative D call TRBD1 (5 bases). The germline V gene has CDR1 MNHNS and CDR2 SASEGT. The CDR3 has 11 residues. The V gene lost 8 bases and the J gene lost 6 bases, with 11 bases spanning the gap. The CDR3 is CASLAGIEQYF. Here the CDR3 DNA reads TGTGCCAGCCTCGCAGGGATCGAGCAGTACTTC.

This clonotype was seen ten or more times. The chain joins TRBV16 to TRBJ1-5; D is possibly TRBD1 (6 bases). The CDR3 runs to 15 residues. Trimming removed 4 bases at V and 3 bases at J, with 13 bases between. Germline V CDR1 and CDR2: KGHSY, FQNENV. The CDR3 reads CASSRQTGINQPQHF. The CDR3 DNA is TGTGCCAGCAGCCGACAGACAGGAATCAATCAGCCCCAGCATTTT.

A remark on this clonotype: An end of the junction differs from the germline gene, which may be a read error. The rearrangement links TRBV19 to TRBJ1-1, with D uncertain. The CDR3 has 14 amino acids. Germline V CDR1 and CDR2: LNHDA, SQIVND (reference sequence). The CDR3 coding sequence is TGTGCCAGTAGTAGTGAGGGCGGAAACATTGAAGCTTTCTTT. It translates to CASSSEGGNIEAFF. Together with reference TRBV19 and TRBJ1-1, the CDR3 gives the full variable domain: DGGITQSPKYLFRKEGQNVTLSCEQNLNHDAMYWYRQDPGQGLRLIYYSQIVNDFQKGDIAEGYSVSREKKESFPLTVTSAQKNPTAFYLCASSSEGGNIEAFFGQGTRLTVV.

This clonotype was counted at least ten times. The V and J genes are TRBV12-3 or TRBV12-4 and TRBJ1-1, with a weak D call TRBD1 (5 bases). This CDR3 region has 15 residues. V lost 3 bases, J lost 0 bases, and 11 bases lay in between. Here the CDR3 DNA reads TGTGCCAGCAGTTTTATCGGGGCAGTGAACACTGAAGCTTTCTTT. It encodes CASSFIGAVNTEAFF.

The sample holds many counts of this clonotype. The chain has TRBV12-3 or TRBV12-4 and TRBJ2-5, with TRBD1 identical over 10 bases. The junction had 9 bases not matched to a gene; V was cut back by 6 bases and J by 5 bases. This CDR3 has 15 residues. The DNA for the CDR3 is TGTGCCAGCAGCCGCGACAGGGGGCGCGGGGAGACCCAGTACTTC. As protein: CASSRDRGRGETQYF.

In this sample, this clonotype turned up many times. Here the CDR3 reads CASSPEPSWTGDGYTF. The CDR3 DNA is TGCGCCAGCAGCCCGGAACCAAGCTGGACAGGGGATGGCTACACCTTC. The chain recombines TRBV4-1 with TRBJ1-2, with TRBD1 matching 9 bases. CDR3 size: 16 residues. V lost 4 bases, J lost 6 bases, and 12 bases stayed unmatched. The V gene's germline CDR1 is MGHRA and CDR2 YSYEKL.

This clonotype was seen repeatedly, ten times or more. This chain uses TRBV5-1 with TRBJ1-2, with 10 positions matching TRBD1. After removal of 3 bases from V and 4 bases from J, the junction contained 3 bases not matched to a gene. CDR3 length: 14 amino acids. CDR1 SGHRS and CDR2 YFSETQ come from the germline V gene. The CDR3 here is CASSSGQGVYGYTF. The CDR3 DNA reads TGCGCCAGCAGCTCAGGACAGGGGGTCTATGGCTACACCTTC.

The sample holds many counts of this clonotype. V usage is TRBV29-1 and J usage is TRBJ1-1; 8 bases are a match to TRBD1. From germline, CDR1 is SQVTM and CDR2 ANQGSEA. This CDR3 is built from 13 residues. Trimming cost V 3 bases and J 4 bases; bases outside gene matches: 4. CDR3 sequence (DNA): TGCAGCGTTGATGGGACAGGAGGCACTGAAGCTTTCTTT. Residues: CSVDGTGGTEAFF.